This record concerns one TCR beta chain sequence. Between the trimmed V and J ends, which lost 0 bases and 10 bases, there was a span of 9 bases. Germline V gives CDR1 GTSNPN, CDR2 SVGIG (reference sequence). The length of the CDR3 is 11 residues. These data belong to a study of shared clonotypes between healthy human individuals. The data were produced by immunoSEQ multiplex PCR, yet TCRdb's version contains in-frame clones alone and is incomplete. The sample holds a few million clones, about 92% seen once. The rearrangement links TRBV30 to TRBJ1-1; the D is unclear. This sequence originates from a man aged 18 to 35 in good health. What was sequenced was naive CD4+ T cells sorted from blood. Specified subset: CD45RA+ positively selected. CDR3 nucleotides: TGTGCCTGGAGTGTCGCCGTCGGAGCTTTCTTT. Amino acid sequence: CAWSVAVGAFF.